This T cell receptor beta chain was sequenced in a study of T cells in Graves' hyperthyroidism and ophthalmopathy. Whole-study findings and limits: Model-based prediction identified ophthalmopathy a median approximately 6 months prior to its onset.

Amplification of TCR beta CDR3 regions was performed using RNA transcripts as template. The study used the HTBI primer set for a first-round RT-PCR of the TCR CDR3. TCRdb fed the multiplex PCR reads into MiXCR, producing one record per CDR3 protein. The sample has approximately 400,000 distinct CDR3 sequences, approximately 15% seen once. The junction had 4 bases not matched to a gene; V was cut back by 2 bases and J by 4 bases. Germline CDR1 and CDR2: SNHLY and FYNNEI. This CDR3 spans 14 amino acids. This clonotype was counted many times. Its antigen is not identified. The genes are TRBV2 and TRBJ2-7, with 8 bases matching TRBD2. What was sequenced was blood. This receptor was taken from a woman aged 55-69 years with Graves' hyperthyroidism. The CDR3 loop is CASSEPGGPYEQYF. The CDR3 region has the DNA TGTGCCAGCAGTGAACCGGGAGGGCCTTACGAGCAGTACTTC.